Presented here are 21 T cell receptor beta chains from one specimen sequenced in a study of response to subunit inactivated influenza vaccine. TCRdb used MiXCR to reprocess the RT-PCR reads, holding one entry per CDR3 protein. The sample lists fewer than 200,000 distinct CDR3 sequences; about a tenth were seen once. Sequencing was performed on non-naive T cells sorted from PBMCs, taken on the day of vaccination. These receptors all stem from a man aged 50 to 59 who received an inactivated influenza vaccine.

This clonotype was seen at least ten times. CDR3 sequence (DNA): TGTGCCAGCAGTTTCGGGCTTACCGGGACAGGGGAAGAGACCCAGTACTTC. It yields the protein CASSFGLTGTGEETQYF. This rearrangement joins TRBV12-3 or TRBV12-4 to TRBJ2-5, with 10 positions matching TRBD1. This CDR3 has 17 residues. V gave up 3 bases and J gave up 3 bases; unmatched junction bases: 10.

Ten or more counts support this clonotype. The rearrangement links TRBV20-1 to TRBJ2-3, with TRBD2 matching 10 bases. Germline lookup yields CDR1 DFQATT and CDR2 SNEGSKA (reference sequence). The CDR3 runs 12 residues. The V segment lost 3 bases and the J segment 6 bases; nucleotides outside the gene matches: 0. CDR3 bases: TGCAGTGCTAGGGGACTAGCGGATACGCAGTATTTT. This sequence encodes CSARGLADTQYF.

This rearrangement joins TRBV5-6 to TRBJ2-5; D is undetermined. V shed 1 base and J shed 9 bases, with 10 bases lying between them. Germline V lookup: CDR1 SGHDT, CDR2 YYEEEE. The CDR3 length is 12 residues. CDR3 in amino acids: CASSLFGRPQYF. DNA of the CDR3: TGTGCCAGCAGCTTGTTCGGACGGCCCCAGTACTTC.

The table lists this clonotype with a few counts. The J gene is TRBJ2-4, the V gene TRBV28, with D perhaps matching TRBD2 (6 bases). The V gene lost 6 bases and the J gene lost 7 bases, with 22 bases spanning the gap. CDR3 length: 16 residues. Germline assignment: CDR1 MDHEN and CDR2 SYDVKM. The CDR3 protein is CASRRGPRDFVNIQYF. The CDR3, as DNA: TGTGCCAGCAGACGAGGCCCCCGGGACTTCGTGAACATTCAGTACTTC. The full variable domain, with the rest looked up from reference TRBV28 and TRBJ2-4, is DVKVTQSSRYLVKRTGEKVFLECVQDMDHENMFWYRQDPGLGLRLIYFSYDVKMKEKGDIPEGYSVSREKKERFSLILESASTNQTSMYLCASRRGPRDFVNIQYFGAGTRLSVL.

This clonotype was observed many times. The chain couples TRBV7-9 to TRBJ1-4; D gene uncertain. The V end was cut by 3 bases, the J end by 0 bases, with 5 bases between. The CDR3 consists of 14 residues. Germline-derived CDR1 and CDR2 are SEHNR and FQNEAQ (reference sequence). This CDR3 reads CASSLIATNEKLFF. CDR3 bases: TGTGCCAGCAGCTTGATTGCAACTAATGAAAAACTGTTTTTT.

The chain links TRBV6-2 or TRBV6-3 to TRBJ1-6; D is perhaps TRBD1 (5 bases). CDR3 length: 13 amino acids. The V end lost 7 bases, the J end lost 10 bases, and 14 bases lay between the germline ends. Germline values: CDR1 MNHEY, CDR2 SVGEGT. Here the CDR3 DNA reads TGTGCCAGCAAAGGGGTAAAGGAATCACCCCTCCACTTT. Translated: CASKGVKESPLHF.

This clonotype was seen more than once but under ten times. This chain joins TRBV20-1 and TRBJ1-5; TRBD1 matches 7 bases. The CDR3 runs to 16 residues. CDR1 is DFQATT, CDR2 SNEGSKA, per germline (reference sequence). After removal of 3 bases from V and 4 bases from J, the junction contained 12 bases not matched to a gene. The CDR3 nucleotides are TGCAGTGCTAGCAGAACCGGGACAGCTAGGAATCAGCCCCAGCATTTT. As protein: CSASRTGTARNQPQHF.

This chain connects TRBV10-3 to TRBJ1-5; 8 nucleotides line up with TRBD1. The CDR3 has 14 residues. Germline assignment: CDR1 ENHRY and CDR2 SYGVKD. The CDR3 DNA is TGTGACACCAGTGTTCAGGGGGCAGGTCAGCCCCAGCATTTT. It encodes CDTSVQGAGQPQHF.

The V gene is TRBV6-1, the J gene TRBJ2-3; TRBD1 agrees at 7 bases. There are 13 residues in the CDR3. CDR1 is MNHNS, CDR2 SASEGT, per germline. For the CDR3, the DNA is TGTGGAGTCGTGGACAGGTTGACAGATACGCAGTATTTT. Translating gives CGVVDRLTDTQYF.

This clonotype showed up many times. The J gene is TRBJ2-5, the V gene TRBV12-3 or TRBV12-4; the match to TRBD1 covers 7 bases. The CDR3 is made up of 14 amino acids. V was pared by 3 bases and J by 9 bases, with 10 bases of the junction left unmatched. DNA for the CDR3: TGTGCCAGCAGTTTGGATGGACAGGCCCGGGCCCAGTACTTC. It encodes CASSLDGQARAQYF.

This clonotype is a singleton in its sample. V gene TRBV30 combines with J gene TRBJ2-7; TRBD2 might be the D (5 bases). Trimming pared 2 bases from V and 2 bases from J, leaving 16 bases between. Germline assignment: CDR1 GTSNPN and CDR2 SVGIG (reference sequence). This CDR3 contains 15 residues. CDR3 sequence reads: CAWSWAGRGTYEQYF. The CDR3, as DNA: TGTGCCTGGAGTTGGGCAGGCCGGGGTACCTACGAGCAGTACTTC.

The chain couples TRBV2 to TRBJ1-5; D perhaps matches TRBD1 (6 bases). CDR1 and CDR2 from the germline V gene are SNHLY and FYNNEI. The V end was cut by 7 bases, the J end by 2 bases, with 12 bases between. This CDR3 has 14 amino acids. The CDR3 protein is CASNLGGGNQPQHF. The CDR3 DNA reads TGTGCCAGCAACCTAGGGGGGGGCAATCAGCCCCAGCATTTT.

This clonotype was seen at least ten times. The chain is built from TRBV5-1 and TRBJ2-2, with TRBD1 identical over 7 bases. The length of the CDR3 is 15 residues. Trimming removed 4 bases from V and 6 bases from J; junction bases left unmatched: 9. CDR1 is SGHRS and CDR2 is YFSETQ in the germline V gene. The CDR3 coding sequence is TGCGCCAGCAGCGAGCTAACAGGGGTCCCCGGGGAGCTGTTTTTT. Its translation: CASSELTGVPGELFF.

About this clonotype: Its ends do not fully match the called genes, so a read error is possible. J is TRBJ2-1 and V is TRBV20-1; D is unresolved. Per germline, CDR1 DFQATT and CDR2 SNEGSKA (reference sequence). The CDR3 consists of 13 residues. The CDR3 nucleotides are TGCAGTGGTCTGCGACCACGTATCAATGACCAGTTCTTC. Translating it yields CSGLRPRINDQFF.

This clonotype was detected ten times or more. The J gene is TRBJ2-6, the V gene TRBV5-1; no clear D gene. In germline, CDR1 is SGHRS, CDR2 YFSETQ. V lost 6 bases and J lost 0, with 7 bases in between. There are 14 residues in the CDR3. The CDR3 bases are TGCGCCAGCACCGGAGACTCTGGGGCCAACGTCCTGACTTTC. This sequence encodes CASTGDSGANVLTF.

The chain joins TRBV4-2 to TRBJ2-7; D gene ambiguous. Trimming removed 0 bases at V and 5 bases at J, with 14 bases between. This CDR3 is 15 amino acids long. The germline CDR1 and CDR2 sequences are LGHNA and YNFKEQ. CDR3 protein: CASSQDVVSANEQYF. The CDR3, as DNA: TGTGCCAGCAGCCAAGATGTAGTTTCGGCCAACGAGCAGTACTTC.

This chain joins TRBV20-1 and TRBJ2-7, with 10 bases fitting TRBD2. Germline CDR1 is DFQATT and CDR2 is SNEGSKA (reference sequence). This CDR3 has 16 amino acids. V was clipped by 0 bases and J by 4 bases; unmatched bases: 9. DNA for the CDR3: TGCAGTGCTAGAGATCTCCGGACTAGCGGAGGTTACGAGCAGTACTTC. This encodes CSARDLRTSGGYEQYF.

This clonotype was seen ten or more times. This chain's CDR3 is CASSLEGIDEAFF. For the CDR3, the DNA is TGCGCCAGCAGCTTGGAAGGGATTGATGAAGCTTTCTTT. The V and J genes are TRBV5-1 and TRBJ1-1; no clear D. V lost 0 bases to trimming and J lost 7 bases, with 10 bases between them. Germline V CDR1 and CDR2: SGHRS, YFSETQ. CDR3 length: 13 amino acids.

The rearrangement joins TRBV29-1 to TRBJ2-1; TRBD2 matches 7 bases. CDR1 is SQVTM and CDR2 is ANQGSEA in the germline V gene. The CDR3 extends over 14 amino acids. The junction had 8 bases not matched to a gene; V was cut back by 8 bases and J by 1 base. The CDR3 nucleotides are TGCAGCTGGGGGGGGGGTAGGTCCTACAATGAGCAGTTCTTC. As protein: CSWGGGRSYNEQFF.

This clonotype showed up many times. The V and J genes are TRBV30 and TRBJ1-5; D unresolved. CDR1 and CDR2 from the germline V gene are GTSNPN and SVGIG (reference sequence). V lost 0 bases and J lost 6, with 15 bases in between. The CDR3 length is 15 residues. The CDR3 DNA reads as TGTGCCTGGAGTGTACAGACCGGGAAGGGTCAGCCCCAGCATTTT. Encoded protein: CAWSVQTGKGQPQHF.

The V and J genes are TRBV12-3 or TRBV12-4 and TRBJ2-7; D call uncertain. The CDR3 has 18 residues. V was trimmed by 8 bases and J by 0 bases, leaving 26 bases between them. CDR3 nucleotides: TGTGCCAGCTGTTCCGAAGGTGTAAATAGGGCCTTCTCCTACGAGCAGTACTTC. Translated: CASCSEGVNRAFSYEQYF.